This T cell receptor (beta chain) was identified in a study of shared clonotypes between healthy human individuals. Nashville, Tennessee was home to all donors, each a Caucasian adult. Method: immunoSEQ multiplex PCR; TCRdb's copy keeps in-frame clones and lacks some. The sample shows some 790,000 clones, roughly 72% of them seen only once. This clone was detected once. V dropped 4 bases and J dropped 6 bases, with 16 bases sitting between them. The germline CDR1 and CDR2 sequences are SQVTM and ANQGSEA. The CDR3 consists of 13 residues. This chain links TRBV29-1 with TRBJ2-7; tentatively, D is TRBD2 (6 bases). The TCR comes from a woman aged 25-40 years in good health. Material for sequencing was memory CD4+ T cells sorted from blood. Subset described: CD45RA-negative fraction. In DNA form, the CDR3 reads TGCAGCGTTGGTGGGCCCCCGGGACTCGAGCAGTACTTC. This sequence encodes CSVGGPPGLEQYF.